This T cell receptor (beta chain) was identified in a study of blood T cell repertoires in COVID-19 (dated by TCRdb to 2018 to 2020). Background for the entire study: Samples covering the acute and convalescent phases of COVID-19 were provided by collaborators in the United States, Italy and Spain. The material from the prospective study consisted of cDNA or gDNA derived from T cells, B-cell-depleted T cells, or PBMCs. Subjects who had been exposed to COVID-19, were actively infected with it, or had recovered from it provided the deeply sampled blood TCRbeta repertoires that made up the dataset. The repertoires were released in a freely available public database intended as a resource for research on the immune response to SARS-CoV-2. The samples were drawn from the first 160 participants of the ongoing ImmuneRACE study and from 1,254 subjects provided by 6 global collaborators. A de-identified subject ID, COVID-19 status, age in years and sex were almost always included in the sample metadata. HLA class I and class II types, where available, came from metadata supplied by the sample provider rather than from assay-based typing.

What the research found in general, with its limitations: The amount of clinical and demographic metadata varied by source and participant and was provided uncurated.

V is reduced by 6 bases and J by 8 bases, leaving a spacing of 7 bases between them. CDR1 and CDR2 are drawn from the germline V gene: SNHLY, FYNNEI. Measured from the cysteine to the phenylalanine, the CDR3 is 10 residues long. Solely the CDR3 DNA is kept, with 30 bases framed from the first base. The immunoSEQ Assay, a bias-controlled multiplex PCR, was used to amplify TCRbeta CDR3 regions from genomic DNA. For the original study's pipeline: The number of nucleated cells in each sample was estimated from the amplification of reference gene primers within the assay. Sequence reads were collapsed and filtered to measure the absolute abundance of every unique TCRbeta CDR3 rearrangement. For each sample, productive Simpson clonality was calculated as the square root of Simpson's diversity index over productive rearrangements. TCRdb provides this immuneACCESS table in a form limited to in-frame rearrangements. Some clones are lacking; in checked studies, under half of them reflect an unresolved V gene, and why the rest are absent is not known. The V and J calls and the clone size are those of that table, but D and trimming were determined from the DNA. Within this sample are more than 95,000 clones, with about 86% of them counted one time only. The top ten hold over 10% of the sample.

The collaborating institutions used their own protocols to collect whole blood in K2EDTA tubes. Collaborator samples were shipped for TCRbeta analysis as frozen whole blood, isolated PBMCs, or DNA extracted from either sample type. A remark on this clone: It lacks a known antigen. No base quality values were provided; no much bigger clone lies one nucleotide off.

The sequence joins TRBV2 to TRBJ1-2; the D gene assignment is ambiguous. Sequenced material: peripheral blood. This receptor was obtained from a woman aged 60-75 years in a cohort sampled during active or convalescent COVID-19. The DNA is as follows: TGTGCCAGCAGGGCTCCCGGCTACACCTTC. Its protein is CASRAPGYTF.